Each of the 3 T cell receptor beta chains below was sequenced from the same sample in a study of blood T cell repertoires in COVID-19. The assay was immunoSEQ multiplex PCR, and TCRdb's table has in-frame clones only and misses some. The sample has roughly 260,000 clones, roughly 90% seen once. Sequencing used peripheral blood. These TCRs come from a woman in her 30s with COVID-19, enrolled during active disease.

The chain uses TRBV21-1 and TRBJ1-5; no check of the table's D call, TRBD1, against the DNA was made. TRBV21-1 is noted as a pseudogene. This CDR3 has 17 amino acids. As DNA, the CDR3 is TGTGCCAGCAGCAAAGCGCTTAAGGGGACACAGAATCAGCCCCAGCATTTT. Amino acid sequence: CASSKALKGTQNQPQHF.

The gene calls are TRBV6-5 and TRBJ2-2, with 10 bases lining up with TRBD2. This CDR3 is 15 amino acids long. Germline CDR1 MNHEY, CDR2 SVGAGI. V lost 6 bases and J lost 4; bases outside the gene matches: 5. In DNA form, the CDR3 reads TGTGCCAGCAGAAGCCTAGCGGGGGCCACCGGGGAGCTGTTTTTT. Translation gives CASRSLAGATGELFF.

A single count supports this clone. This chain links TRBV30 with TRBJ1-1; the D is unclear. Looked up from germline, CDR1 is GTSNPN and CDR2 is SVGIG (reference sequence). V shed 1 base and J shed 4 bases, with 10 bases lying between them. This CDR3 contains 13 residues. CDR3 in amino acids: CAWSDLRGTEAFF. The CDR3 DNA is TGTGCCTGGAGTGACTTACGGGGCACTGAAGCTTTCTTT.